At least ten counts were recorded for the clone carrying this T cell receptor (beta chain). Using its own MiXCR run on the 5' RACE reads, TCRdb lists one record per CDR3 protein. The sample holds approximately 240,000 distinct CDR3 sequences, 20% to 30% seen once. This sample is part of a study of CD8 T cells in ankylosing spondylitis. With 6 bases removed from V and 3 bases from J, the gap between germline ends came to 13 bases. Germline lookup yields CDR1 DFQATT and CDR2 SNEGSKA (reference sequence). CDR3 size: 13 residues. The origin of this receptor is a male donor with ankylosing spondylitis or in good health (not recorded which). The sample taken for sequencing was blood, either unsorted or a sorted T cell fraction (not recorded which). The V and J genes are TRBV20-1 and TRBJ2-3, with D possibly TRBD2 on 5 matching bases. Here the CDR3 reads CSARSTGTDTQYF. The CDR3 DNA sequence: TGCAGTGCCCGTTCCACGGGGACAGATACGCAGTATTTT.